The 30 T cell receptor beta chains listed next were all sequenced from one sample in a study of cytomegalovirus exposure and HLA in healthy donors. The PCR had 60 Vbeta and 13 Jbeta primers. Assay: immunoSEQ multiplex PCR; the TCRdb copy retains only in-frame clones and omits some. The table records roughly 150,000 clones, about 72% of them present only once. Sequenced material: PBMCs. Receptors were obtained from a man in his forties or fifties in good health and CMV-seronegative.

V is TRBV5-6 and J is TRBJ1-3; tentatively, D is TRBD1 (6 bases). CDR1 and CDR2 (germline): SGHDT, YYEEEE. The CDR3 has 16 amino acids. V shed 2 bases and J shed 0 bases, with 12 bases lying between them. The CDR3 is CASSFAGDTSGNTIYF. The CDR3 nucleotides read TGTGCCAGCAGCTTTGCAGGGGACACCTCTGGAAACACCATATATTTT.

This clone occurred a few times. The chain recombines TRBV19 with TRBJ1-2; 8 nucleotides align to TRBD1. Germline V gene data show CDR1 as LNHDA and CDR2 as SQIVND (reference sequence). After removal of 3 bases from V and 6 bases from J, the junction contained 12 bases not matched to a gene. CDR3 length: 16 amino acids. The CDR3 nucleotides are TGTGCCAGTAGTATGCCCCCCGCAGGACAGGGTAATGGCTACACCTTC. Its translation is CASSMPPAGQGNGYTF.

This sequence joins TRBV7-9 and TRBJ2-1; possibly TRBD2 for D (6 bases). The CDR3 sequence is 13 residues long. Per the germline V gene, CDR1 is SEHNR and CDR2 is FQNEAQ (reference sequence). Trimming stripped 9 bases from V and 1 base from J, with 10 bases between. As DNA, the CDR3 is TGTGCCAGTCCCGGGGGATCCTACAATGAGCAGTTCTTC. Protein product: CASPGGSYNEQFF. The full variable domain, completed using reference TRBV7-9 and TRBJ2-1, is DTGVSQNPRHKITKRGQNVTFRCDPISEHNRLYWYRQTLGQGPEFLTYFQNEAQLEKSRLLSDRFSAERPKGSFSTLEIQRTEQGDSAMYLCASPGGSYNEQFFGPGTRLTVL.

The CDR3: CATSRDLSSGGQETQYF. CDR3 in DNA: TGTGCCACCAGCAGAGATCTTTCTAGCGGGGGACAAGAGACCCAGTACTTC. This sequence joins TRBV15 and TRBJ2-5, with 10 bases aligning to TRBD2. V shed 0 bases and J 2 bases; nucleotides not matched to a gene: 6. The CDR3 totals 17 residues. Per germline, CDR1 LNHNV and CDR2 YYDKDF (reference sequence).

The CDR3 sequence is CASSGGTGRYTEAFF. The DNA of the CDR3 is TGTGCCAGCAGCGGGGGGACAGGTAGATACACTGAAGCTTTCTTT. The V gene is TRBV5-4, the J gene TRBJ1-1; 8 bases are a match to TRBD1. Germline lookup yields CDR1 SGHNT and CDR2 YYREEE (reference sequence). This CDR3 is built from 15 residues. Unmatched junction bases numbered 8, after V lost 4 bases and J lost 3 bases.

The chain recombines TRBV7-6 with TRBJ1-5; 11 positions agree with TRBD1. Germline V gene data show CDR1 as SGHVS and CDR2 as FNYEAQ. The J segment lost 4 bases and the V segment lost 4 bases, leaving 3 bases of the junction unmatched. The length of the CDR3 is 15 residues. In DNA, the CDR3 is TGTGCCAGCAGCTGGGACAGGGGGAGGAATCAGCCCCAGCATTTT. Translating it yields CASSWDRGRNQPQHF.

The table lists this clone with a few counts. The chain is built from TRBV19 and TRBJ2-1, with TRBD1 identical over 8 bases. CDR3 length: 19 amino acids. V shed 6 bases and J 0 bases; nucleotides not matched to a gene: 16. Germline-derived CDR1 and CDR2 are LNHDA and SQIVND (reference sequence). The CDR3 DNA sequence: TGTGCCAGTAGCCACGGACAGGGCCGGGCCGAAAGCTCCTACAATGAGCAGTTCTTC. This gives the protein CASSHGQGRAESSYNEQFF.

V and J are TRBV6-5 and TRBJ2-1; D is undetermined. The V gene's germline CDR1 is MNHEY and CDR2 SVGAGI. The V end was cut by 2 bases, the J end by 2 bases, with 7 bases between. The CDR3 length is 14 residues. CDR3 coding DNA: TGTGCCAGCAGTTACCGGAGTCCCTACAATGAGCAGTTCTTC. It specifies CASSYRSPYNEQFF.

The chain uses TRBV7-3 and TRBJ1-1; 7 bases agree with TRBD1. Looked up from germline, CDR1 is SGHTA and CDR2 is FQGTGA. Losses at the gene ends were 2 bases for V and 2 bases for J; bases not matched to a gene: 5. This CDR3 spans 15 amino acids. CDR3 nucleotides: TGTGCCAGCAGCTTAGAGGGGGCCCTAAACACTGAAGCTTTCTTT. It is translated as CASSLEGALNTEAFF.

The chain employs TRBV6-1 and TRBJ2-3; the D gene is possibly TRBD1 (6 bases). Germline lookup yields CDR1 MNHNS and CDR2 SASEGT. Trimming took off 5 bases at V and 4 bases at J, with 13 bases between the two ends. CDR3 length: 14 residues. The CDR3 here is CASSSGTRADTQYF. The DNA for the CDR3 is TGTGCCAGCAGTTCTGGGACAAGGGCAGATACGCAGTATTTT.

This clone came up a few times. The J gene is TRBJ1-1, the V gene TRBV4-1, with D perhaps TRBD1 (5 bases). Germline V gene data show CDR1 as MGHRA and CDR2 as YSYEKL. CDR3 length equals 15 residues. V was clipped by 0 bases and J by 1 base, with 9 bases between them. The CDR3 DNA follows: TGCGCCAGCAGCCAAGAACGGGGGGGGAACACTGAAGCTTTCTTT. Its translation is CASSQERGGNTEAFF.

The table lists this clone with a few counts. The J gene is TRBJ2-7, the V gene TRBV6-5, with TRBD2 matching 10 bases. Germline assignment: CDR1 MNHEY and CDR2 SVGAGI. V lost 8 bases, J lost 10 bases, and 8 bases stayed unmatched. The length of the CDR3 is 12 residues. The DNA for the CDR3 is TGTGCCAGCGACCAGCGGGAGGGCCTCCAGTACTTC. This translates into CASDQREGLQYF.

The chain employs TRBV7-2 and TRBJ2-2, with TRBD2 as a possible D gene (5 bases). CDR1 is SGHTA and CDR2 is FQGNSA in the germline V gene. The CDR3 has 14 residues. The V end was cut by 3 bases, the J end by 4 bases, with 9 bases between. The CDR3 coding sequence is TGTGCCAGCAGCTTGGACTTACGCACCGGGGAGCTGTTTTTT. Protein sequence: CASSLDLRTGELFF.

V and J are TRBV5-1 and TRBJ2-6, with 7 bases lining up with TRBD1. CDR1 SGHRS and CDR2 YFSETQ come from the germline V gene. This CDR3 comprises 16 residues. V gave up 1 base and J gave up 4 bases; unmatched junction bases: 5. The CDR3 loop reads CASSLLTGTGANVLTF. The CDR3 DNA sequence: TGCGCCAGCAGCTTGTTGACAGGGACAGGGGCCAACGTCCTGACTTTC.

The V call is TRBV6-6, the J call TRBJ1-2; D is possibly TRBD1 (5 bases). Germline loops: CDR1 MNHNY, CDR2 SVGAGI (reference sequence). The length of the CDR3 is 15 residues. Trimming pared 5 bases from V and 0 bases from J, leaving 13 bases between. The CDR3 is CASSGARGPNYGYTF. CDR3 nucleotide sequence: TGTGCCAGCAGTGGGGCGCGGGGCCCTAACTATGGCTACACCTTC.

The rearrangement uses TRBV2 and TRBJ2-3; TRBD2 is a possible D gene (6 bases). Trimming pared 1 base from V and 2 bases from J, leaving 10 bases between. CDR1 is SNHLY and CDR2 is FYNNEI in the germline V gene. There are 15 residues in the CDR3. The CDR3 DNA reads TGTGCCAGCAGTGAAGGGAGGGAGACCACAGATACGCAGTATTTT. Its protein product is CASSEGRETTDTQYF.

This sequence joins TRBV6-5 and TRBJ2-5; D perhaps matches TRBD1 (6 bases). This CDR3 is 13 amino acids long. CDR1 and CDR2 from the germline V gene are MNHEY and SVGAGI. Trimming cost V 5 bases and J 4 bases, with 11 bases left between them. CDR3 residues: CASSPQGPETQYF. The CDR3 nucleotides are TGTGCCAGCAGTCCCCAGGGGCCAGAGACCCAGTACTTC.

This clone was counted a single time. CDR3 sequence reads: CASRSRDRQQEKLFF. The CDR3 coding sequence is TGTGCCAGCAGGTCAAGGGACAGGCAACAAGAAAAACTGTTTTTT. The chain has TRBV6-1 and TRBJ1-4; TRBD1 matches 8 bases. This CDR3 spans 15 amino acids. The germline gives CDR1 MNHNS, CDR2 SASEGT. V was clipped by 6 bases and J by 8 bases; unmatched bases: 11.

The chain combines TRBV5-8 with TRBJ2-4, with 9 nucleotides matching TRBD1. V lost 3 bases to trimming and J lost 8 bases; unmatched junction nucleotides: 12. Looked up from germline, CDR1 is SGHTS and CDR2 is YDEGEE. The CDR3 contains 16 residues. Here the CDR3 reads CASSWGVQGAIDIQYF. Written as DNA, the CDR3 is TGTGCCAGCAGCTGGGGGGTACAGGGGGCTATCGACATTCAGTACTTC.

This chain joins TRBV4-1 and TRBJ2-7; 10 bases fit TRBD2. CDR3 length: 19 amino acids. J lost 3 bases, V lost 6 bases, and 20 bases had no gene match. Per the germline V gene, CDR1 is MGHRA and CDR2 is YSYEKL. The DNA for the CDR3 is TGCGCCAGCAGTCTCCGGGACGGGAGAAGGGAGCGGGAGGGCTACGAGCAGTACTTC. It is translated as CASSLRDGRREREGYEQYF.

A single count supports this clone. The chain couples TRBV5-1 to TRBJ2-1, with 14 bases identical to TRBD2. This CDR3 is 15 amino acids long. Germline CDR1 and CDR2: SGHRS and YFSETQ. Germline trimming cut 3 bases from V and 8 bases from J; bases unmatched to any gene: 4. Written as DNA, the CDR3 is TGCGCCAGCAGCTCGACTAGCGGGGGGGCCTATGAGCAGTTCTTC. Its protein product is CASSSTSGGAYEQFF.

This clone came up a few times. V usage is TRBV4-3 and J usage is TRBJ2-3; D may be TRBD2 (6 bases). The ends were cut back, 5 bases at V and 0 bases at J, with 21 bases in the middle. In germline, CDR1 is LGHNA, CDR2 YSLEER. The CDR3 loop spans 18 amino acids. The CDR3 protein is CASSEVPLGGSSTDTQYF. The CDR3 DNA sequence: TGCGCCAGCAGCGAAGTTCCCCTGGGGGGTTCTAGCACAGATACGCAGTATTTT.

The count of this clone is one. This chain links TRBV5-1 with TRBJ2-3; maybe TRBD1 (6 bases). The V gene lost 4 bases and the J gene lost 2 bases, with 14 bases spanning the gap. The CDR3 runs to 15 residues. The germline CDR1 and CDR2 sequences are SGHRS and YFSETQ. CDR3 loop: CASSDGQLFTDTQYF. The DNA of the CDR3 is TGCGCCAGCAGCGATGGACAGCTTTTCACAGATACGCAGTATTTT.

The CDR3 reads CASSLPPGLAGGRVNEQFF. The CDR3 DNA sequence: TGTGCCAGCAGCTTGCCTCCGGGACTAGCGGGGGGCCGGGTAAATGAGCAGTTCTTC. The chain uses TRBV7-9 and TRBJ2-1, with 15 positions matching TRBD2. The J segment lost 7 bases and the V segment lost 3 bases, leaving 13 bases of the junction unmatched. The V gene's germline CDR1 is SEHNR and CDR2 FQNEAQ (reference sequence). The CDR3 sequence is 19 residues long.

The table lists this clone with a few counts. J is TRBJ2-7 and V is TRBV2; maybe TRBD2 (5 bases). CDR1 and CDR2 from the germline V gene are SNHLY and FYNNEI. The CDR3 spans 14 residues. V dropped 6 bases and J dropped 0 bases, with 12 bases sitting between them. The CDR3 nucleotides read TGTGCCAGCAGGGACTCTCACAGCTCCTACGAGCAGTACTTC. Translating gives CASRDSHSSYEQYF.

The chain combines TRBV7-9 with TRBJ2-1, with 14 positions matching TRBD2. This CDR3 spans 18 amino acids. Trimming at V came to 1 base and at J to 10 bases, leaving 12 bases not matched to a gene. Looked up from germline, CDR1 is SEHNR and CDR2 is FQNEAQ (reference sequence). The CDR3 loop is CASSLDWGLAGVVGEQFF. The CDR3 DNA sequence: TGTGCCAGCAGCTTAGATTGGGGACTAGCGGGAGTAGTTGGGGAGCAGTTCTTC.

The CDR3 nucleotides read TGTGCCAGCAGTGAAGAGGGCGGGCACAGAGGGTTCGATGGCTACACCTTC. It specifies CASSEEGGHRGFDGYTF. The chain is built from TRBV25-1 and TRBJ1-2; D unclear. CDR3 length: 17 residues. Looked up from germline, CDR1 is MGHDK and CDR2 is SYGVNS. Trimming removed 2 bases at V and 6 bases at J, with 22 bases between.

This clone has a handful of counts. The chain couples TRBV5-1 to TRBJ2-7, with TRBD1 matching over 8 bases. Trimming took 3 bases from V and 3 from J; bases not matched to a gene: 2. CDR1 is SGHRS, CDR2 YFSETQ, per germline. The CDR3 consists of 13 residues. The CDR3 region is CASSSTGGYEQYF. CDR3 bases: TGCGCCAGCAGCTCTACAGGGGGCTACGAGCAGTACTTC.

This clone came up a few times. The CDR3 nucleotides are TGTGCCAGCAGTACCCAACAGGGGGCAGGTGAAAAACTGTTTTTT. The encoded protein is CASSTQQGAGEKLFF. V and J are TRBV28 and TRBJ1-4; TRBD1 aligns across 9 bases. Per the germline V gene, CDR1 is MDHEN and CDR2 is SYDVKM. Unmatched junction bases numbered 8, after V lost 5 bases and J lost 7 bases. CDR3 length equals 15 residues.

V gene TRBV13 combines with J gene TRBJ2-1, with D maybe TRBD2 (6 bases). The CDR3 is made up of 19 amino acids. Per the germline V gene, CDR1 is PRHDT and CDR2 is FYEKMQ (reference sequence). V was shortened by 1 base and J by 4 bases, with 23 bases between the two germline ends. The CDR3 coding sequence is TGTGCCAGCAGCTTAGATGTACTAGCCCAGAGTCCGACATACAATGAGCAGTTCTTC. Translating it yields CASSLDVLAQSPTYNEQFF.